This TCR beta chain was obtained from a study of blood T cell repertoires in COVID-19. Sequencing used immunoSEQ multiplex PCR; TCRdb keeps in-frame clones, though not all of them. The table lists about 130,000 clones, 60% to 80% of them singletons. Germline V CDR1 and CDR2: MNHNY, SVGAGI (reference sequence). CDR3 size: 13 residues. Trimming pared 7 bases from V and 7 bases from J, leaving 15 bases between. This chain joins TRBV6-6 and TRBJ2-3, with a tentative D call TRBD2 (6 bases). The clonotype was recovered from a man older than 75 with COVID-19, enrolled during active disease. The sequencing sample was made of peripheral blood. This CDR3 is CASTRGEENTQYF. The CDR3 DNA follows: TGTGCCAGCACTAGAGGGGAGGAGAATACGCAGTATTTT.